One and the same sample provided the 9 T cell receptor beta chains below, sequenced in a study of technical replicates of blood from a few donors. Sequenced by immunoSEQ multiplex PCR; TCRdb stores in-frame clones only, minus some. The sample includes fewer than 100,000 clones, about 95% seen only once; the top ten take approximately 0.33%. The sequenced material came from T cells isolated from PBMCs. The origin of the receptors is a human donor in good health.

The table lists this clone with a count of one. The chain has TRBV27 and TRBJ2-7; possible D gene TRBD1, 6 bases. Germline V gives CDR1 MNHEY, CDR2 SMNVEV (reference sequence). Trimming cost V 5 bases and J 2 bases, with 10 bases left between them. The CDR3 contains 13 residues. CDR3: CASSITGTYEQYF. The CDR3 DNA follows: TGTGCCAGCAGTATTACAGGGACCTACGAGCAGTACTTC.

The chain employs TRBV4-2 and TRBJ2-2, with D possibly matching TRBD1 (5 bases). Germline lookup yields CDR1 LGHNA and CDR2 YNFKEQ. This CDR3 has 13 amino acids. V was cut by 4 bases and J by 5 bases, with 8 bases left in between. The CDR3 DNA sequence: TGTGCCAGCAGCCCCCCAGGGACCGGGGAGCTGTTTTTT. Protein: CASSPPGTGELFF.

The chain couples TRBV28 to TRBJ2-3; TRBD2 matches at 10 bases. The CDR3 is 14 amino acids. Losses at the gene ends were 10 bases for V and 3 bases for J; bases not matched to a gene: 7. Per germline, CDR1 MDHEN and CDR2 SYDVKM. The CDR3 bases are TGTGCCATCAACCTTAGCGGGAGGACAGATACGCAGTATTTT. As protein: CAINLSGRTDTQYF.

This chain connects TRBV7-9 to TRBJ1-1; tentatively, D is TRBD1 (6 bases). CDR1 and CDR2 from the germline V gene are SEHNR and FQNEAQ (reference sequence). The CDR3 totals 15 residues. V lost 1 base, J lost 6 bases, and 15 bases lay in between. CDR3 bases: TGTGCCAGCAGCTTAGGCTACAGGGATATCCCTGAAGCTTTCTTT. This sequence encodes CASSLGYRDIPEAFF.

The V and J genes are TRBV27 and TRBJ2-7; TRBD1 matches 9 bases. Germline V lookup: CDR1 MNHEY, CDR2 SMNVEV (reference sequence). The CDR3 covers 12 residues. Trimming removed 9 bases from V and 6 bases from J; junction bases left unmatched: 6. The chain's CDR3 is CASWDRAGEQYF. For the CDR3, the DNA is TGTGCCAGTTGGGACAGGGCAGGCGAGCAGTACTTC.

This clone was detected only once. The chain carries TRBV4-1 and TRBJ1-2; D is perhaps TRBD1 (5 bases). Trimming took 0 bases from V and 4 from J, leaving 12 bases between them. The CDR3 is 15 residues long. The germline V gene has CDR1 MGHRA and CDR2 YSYEKL. CDR3 coding DNA: TGCGCCAGCAGCCAAGACCCCCAGGGTACCTATGGCTACACCTTC. It is translated as CASSQDPQGTYGYTF.

The V gene is TRBV5-1, the J gene TRBJ1-4, with TRBD1 matching 9 bases. The CDR3 length is 15 residues. Trimming removed 3 bases from V and 8 bases from J; junction bases left unmatched: 8. Per the germline V gene, CDR1 is SGHRS and CDR2 is YFSETQ. CDR3 in DNA: TGCGCCAGCAGCTGGGACAGGGAGGTTCAGGAAAAACTGTTTTTT. Its translation is CASSWDREVQEKLFF.

The V call is TRBV5-4, the J call TRBJ2-7, with TRBD1 as a possible D gene (5 bases). Germline loops: CDR1 SGHNT, CDR2 YYREEE (reference sequence). The CDR3 length is 14 residues. V was clipped by 0 bases and J by 4 bases, with 11 bases between them. The CDR3 loop is CASSLGGRAYEQYF. CDR3 DNA sequence: TGTGCCAGCAGCTTGGGGGGCAGGGCGTACGAGCAGTACTTC.

V usage is TRBV2 and J usage is TRBJ1-2; D gene ambiguous. In germline, CDR1 is SNHLY, CDR2 FYNNEI. Trimming took 1 base from V and 4 from J, leaving 7 bases between them. The CDR3 sequence is 13 residues long. In DNA form, the CDR3 reads TGTGCCAGCAGTGAAGAAGAGATCTATGGCTACACCTTC. Encoded protein: CASSEEEIYGYTF.